What follows describes a single T cell receptor (beta chain). Antigen: not known. The data originate from a study of T-cell memory formation after mild COVID-19. Regarding the study as a whole: Clones that got smaller from day 15 to 85 had even CD4/CD8, while clones growing later tipped toward CD4+. The pre-infection memory compartment contained some responding clones, suggesting cross-reactive memory joined. Clonal second-wave expansions that peaked on day 37 had unconfirmed SARS-CoV-2 specificity.

In germline, CDR1 is SGHRS, CDR2 YFSETQ. V lost 1 base to trimming and J lost 4 bases; unmatched junction nucleotides: 7. CDR3 length equals 16 residues. TCRdb re-called the 5' RACE reads with MiXCR, one entry per CDR3 protein. This sample has 550,000 to 600,000 distinct CDR3 sequences, with roughly 17% found just once. The chain recombines TRBV5-1 with TRBJ1-2, with 10 bases aligning to TRBD1. This TCR was recovered from an adult woman who had mild COVID-19 (a few samples of this study predate the infection). Cell type and time point are not known. The sample was PBMCs or a T cell subset sorted from them (not recorded which). CDR3 loop: CASSLTGQGGIYGYTF. The CDR3 nucleotides read TGCGCCAGCAGCTTGACAGGACAGGGGGGGATCTATGGCTACACCTTC. Based on the CDR3 plus reference TRBV5-1 and TRBJ1-2, the full variable domain is KAGVTQTPRYLIKTRGQQVTLSCSPISGHRSVSWYQQTPGQGLQFLFEYFSETQRNKGNFPGRFSGRQFSNSRSEMNVSTLELGDSALYLCASSLTGQGGIYGYTFGSGTRLTVV.